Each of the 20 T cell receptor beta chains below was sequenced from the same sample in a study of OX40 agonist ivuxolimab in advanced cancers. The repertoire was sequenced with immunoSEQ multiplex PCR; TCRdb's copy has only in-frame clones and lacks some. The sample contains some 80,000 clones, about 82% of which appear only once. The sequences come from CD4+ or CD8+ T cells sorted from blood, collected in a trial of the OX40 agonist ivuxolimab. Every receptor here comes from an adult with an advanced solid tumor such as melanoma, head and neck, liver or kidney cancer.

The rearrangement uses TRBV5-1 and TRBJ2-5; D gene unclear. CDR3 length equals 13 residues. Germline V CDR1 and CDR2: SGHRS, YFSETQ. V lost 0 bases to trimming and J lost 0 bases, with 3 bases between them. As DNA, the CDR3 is TGCGCCAGCAGCTTGGGGGACCAAGAGACCCAGTACTTC. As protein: CASSLGDQETQYF.

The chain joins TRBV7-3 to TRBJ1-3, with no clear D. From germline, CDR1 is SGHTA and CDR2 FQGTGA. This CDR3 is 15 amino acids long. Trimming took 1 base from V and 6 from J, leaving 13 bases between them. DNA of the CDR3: TGTGCCAGCAGCTTAATGCCAGGCCCTGTAAACACCATATATTTT. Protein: CASSLMPGPVNTIYF. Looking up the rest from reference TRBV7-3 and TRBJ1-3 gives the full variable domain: GAGVSQTPSNKVTEKGKYVELRCDPISGHTALYWYRQSLGQGPEFLIYFQGTGAADDSGLPNDRFFAVRPEGSVSTLKIQRTERGDSAVYLCASSLMPGPVNTIYFGEGSWLTVV.

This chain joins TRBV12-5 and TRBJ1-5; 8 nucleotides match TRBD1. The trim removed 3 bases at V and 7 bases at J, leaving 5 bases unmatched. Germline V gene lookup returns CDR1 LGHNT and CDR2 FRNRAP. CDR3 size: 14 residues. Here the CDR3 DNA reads TGTGCTAGTGGTTTTGACAGGGGAAGGCAGCCCCAGCATTTT. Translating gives CASGFDRGRQPQHF.

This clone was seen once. Here the CDR3 DNA reads TGTGCCAGCAGTGAAGACAGGAGCAATCAGCCCCAGCATTTT. Residues: CASSEDRSNQPQHF. This chain joins TRBV2 and TRBJ1-5; maybe TRBD1 (5 bases). Trimming cost V 1 base and J 1 base, with 5 bases left between them. This CDR3 is built from 14 residues. Germline assignment: CDR1 SNHLY and CDR2 FYNNEI.

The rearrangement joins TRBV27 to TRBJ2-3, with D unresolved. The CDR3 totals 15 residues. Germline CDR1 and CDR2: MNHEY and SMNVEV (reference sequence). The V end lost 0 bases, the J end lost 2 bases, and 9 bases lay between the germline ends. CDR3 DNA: TGTGCCAGCAGTTTATCGGTGGCCCTCACAGATACGCAGTATTTT. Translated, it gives CASSLSVALTDTQYF.

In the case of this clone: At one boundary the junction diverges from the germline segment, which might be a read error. CDR3 residues: CTSSGDRVPYEQYF. The CDR3 nucleotides read TGTACCAGCAGTGGTGATAGGGTACCCTACGAGCAGTACTTC. The chain employs TRBV6-4 and TRBJ2-7, with D unclear. This CDR3 spans 14 amino acids. The germline V gene encodes CDR1 MRHNA and CDR2 SNTAGT.

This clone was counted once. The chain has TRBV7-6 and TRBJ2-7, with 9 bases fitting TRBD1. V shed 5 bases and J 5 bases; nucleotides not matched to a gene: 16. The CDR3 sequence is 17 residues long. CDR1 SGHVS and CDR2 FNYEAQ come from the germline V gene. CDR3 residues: CASSDLTGGSPSDEQYF. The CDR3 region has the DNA TGTGCCAGCAGCGACTTGACAGGGGGTTCTCCTAGCGACGAGCAGTACTTC.

CDR3 bases: TGCGCCAGCAGCCAAGTCTCTAGAACAAGCACAGATACGCAGTATTTT. Its protein is CASSQVSRTSTDTQYF. This chain joins TRBV4-1 and TRBJ2-3; D ambiguous. The CDR3 totals 16 residues. Germline assignment: CDR1 MGHRA and CDR2 YSYEKL. The V and J ends lost 1 base and 0 bases respectively, with 11 bases between them.

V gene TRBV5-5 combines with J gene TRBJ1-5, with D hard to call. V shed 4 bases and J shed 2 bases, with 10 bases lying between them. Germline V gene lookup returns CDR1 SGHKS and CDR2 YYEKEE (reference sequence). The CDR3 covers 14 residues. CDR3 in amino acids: CASSPQTGNQPQHF. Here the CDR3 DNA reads TGTGCCAGCAGCCCTCAAACTGGCAATCAGCCCCAGCATTTT.

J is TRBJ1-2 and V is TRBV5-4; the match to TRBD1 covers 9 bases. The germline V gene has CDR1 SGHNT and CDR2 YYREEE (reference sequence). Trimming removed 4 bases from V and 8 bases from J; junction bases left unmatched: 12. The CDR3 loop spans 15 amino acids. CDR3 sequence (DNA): TGTGCCAGCAGCCGGCCGGGACAGGGAGTGAGGGGCTACACCTTC. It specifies CASSRPGQGVRGYTF.

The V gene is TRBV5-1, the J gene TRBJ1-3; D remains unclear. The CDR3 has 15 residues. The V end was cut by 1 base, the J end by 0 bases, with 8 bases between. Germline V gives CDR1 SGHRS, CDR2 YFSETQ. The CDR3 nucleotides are TGCGCCAGCAGCTTGTCCCGGGACTCTGGAAACACCATATATTTT. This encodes CASSLSRDSGNTIYF.

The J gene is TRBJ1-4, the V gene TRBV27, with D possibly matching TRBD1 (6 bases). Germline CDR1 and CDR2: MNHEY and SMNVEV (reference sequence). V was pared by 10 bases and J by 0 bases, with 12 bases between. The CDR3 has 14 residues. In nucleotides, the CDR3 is TGTGCCACTTCAAGACAGGCAACTAATGAAAAACTGTTTTTT. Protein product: CATSRQATNEKLFF.

This chain's CDR3 is CASSFRLAGGRNTQYF. The CDR3, as DNA: TGTGCCAGCAGCTTCAGACTAGCGGGGGGTAGAAATACGCAGTATTTT. The chain uses TRBV7-2 and TRBJ2-3; 13 nucleotides line up with TRBD2. CDR3 length: 16 residues. J lost 7 bases, V lost 3 bases, and 7 bases had no gene match. Germline CDR1 SGHTA, CDR2 FQGNSA. Supplemented by reference TRBV7-2 and TRBJ2-3, the full variable domain reads GAGVSQSPSNKVTEKGKDVELRCDPISGHTALYWYRQSLGQGLEFLIYFQGNSAPDKSGLPSDRFSAERTGGSVSTLTIQRTQQEDSAVYLCASSFRLAGGRNTQYFGPGTRLTVL.

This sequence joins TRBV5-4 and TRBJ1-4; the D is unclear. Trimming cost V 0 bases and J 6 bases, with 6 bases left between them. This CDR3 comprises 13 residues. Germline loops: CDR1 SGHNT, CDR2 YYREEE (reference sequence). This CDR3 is CASSLGQHEKLFF. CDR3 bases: TGTGCCAGCAGCTTGGGGCAGCATGAAAAACTGTTTTTT.

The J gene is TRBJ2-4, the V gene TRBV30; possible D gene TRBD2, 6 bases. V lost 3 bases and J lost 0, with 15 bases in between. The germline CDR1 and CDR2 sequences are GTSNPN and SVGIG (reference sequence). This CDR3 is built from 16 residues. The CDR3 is CAWSRRDLLAKNIQYF. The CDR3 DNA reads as TGTGCCTGGAGCCGGAGGGACCTACTAGCCAAAAACATTCAGTACTTC.

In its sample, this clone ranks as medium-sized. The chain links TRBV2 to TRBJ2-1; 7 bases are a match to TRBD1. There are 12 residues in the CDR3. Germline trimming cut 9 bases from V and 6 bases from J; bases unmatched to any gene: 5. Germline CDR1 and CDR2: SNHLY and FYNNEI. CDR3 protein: CARASGGNEQFF. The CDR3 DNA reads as TGTGCCAGAGCTTCAGGGGGCAATGAGCAGTTCTTC. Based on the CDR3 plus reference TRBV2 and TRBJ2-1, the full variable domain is EPEVTQTPSHQVTQMGQEVILRCVPISNHLYFYWYRQILGQKVEFLVSFYNNEISEKSEIFDDQFSVERPDGSNFTLKIRSTKLEDSAMYFCARASGGNEQFFGPGTRLTVL.

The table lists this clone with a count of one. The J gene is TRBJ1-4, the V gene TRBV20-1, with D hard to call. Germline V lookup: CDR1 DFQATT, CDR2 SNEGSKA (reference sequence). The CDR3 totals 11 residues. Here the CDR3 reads CIGQANEKLFF. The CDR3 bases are TGCATTGGGCAGGCTAATGAAAAACTGTTTTTT.

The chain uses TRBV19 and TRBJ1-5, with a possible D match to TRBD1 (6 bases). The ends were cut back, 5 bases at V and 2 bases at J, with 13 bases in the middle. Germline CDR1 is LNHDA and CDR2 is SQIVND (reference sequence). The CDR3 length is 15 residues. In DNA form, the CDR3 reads TGTGCCAGTAGTCTCCAGACAGGTGGCAATCAGCCCCAGCATTTT. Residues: CASSLQTGGNQPQHF. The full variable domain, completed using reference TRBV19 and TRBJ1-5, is DGGITQSPKYLFRKEGQNVTLSCEQNLNHDAMYWYRQDPGQGLRLIYYSQIVNDFQKGDIAEGYSVSREKKESFPLTVTSAQKNPTAFYLCASSLQTGGNQPQHFGDGTRLSIL.

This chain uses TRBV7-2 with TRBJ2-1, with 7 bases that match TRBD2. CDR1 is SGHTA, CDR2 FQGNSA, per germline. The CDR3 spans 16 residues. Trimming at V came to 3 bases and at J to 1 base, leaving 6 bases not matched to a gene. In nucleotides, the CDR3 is TGTGCCAGCAGCTTGATGAGCGGGGTTTCCTACAATGAGCAGTTCTTC. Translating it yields CASSLMSGVSYNEQFF. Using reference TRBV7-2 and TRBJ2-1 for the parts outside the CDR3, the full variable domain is GAGVSQSPSNKVTEKGKDVELRCDPISGHTALYWYRQSLGQGLEFLIYFQGNSAPDKSGLPSDRFSAERTGGSVSTLTIQRTQQEDSAVYLCASSLMSGVSYNEQFFGPGTRLTVL.

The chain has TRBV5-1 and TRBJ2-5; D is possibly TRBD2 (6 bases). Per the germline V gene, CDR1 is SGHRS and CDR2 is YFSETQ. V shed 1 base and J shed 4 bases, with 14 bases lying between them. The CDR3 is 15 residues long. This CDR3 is CASSLSLVGGETQYF. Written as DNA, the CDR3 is TGCGCCAGCAGCTTGTCGCTGGTGGGGGGAGAGACCCAGTACTTC.